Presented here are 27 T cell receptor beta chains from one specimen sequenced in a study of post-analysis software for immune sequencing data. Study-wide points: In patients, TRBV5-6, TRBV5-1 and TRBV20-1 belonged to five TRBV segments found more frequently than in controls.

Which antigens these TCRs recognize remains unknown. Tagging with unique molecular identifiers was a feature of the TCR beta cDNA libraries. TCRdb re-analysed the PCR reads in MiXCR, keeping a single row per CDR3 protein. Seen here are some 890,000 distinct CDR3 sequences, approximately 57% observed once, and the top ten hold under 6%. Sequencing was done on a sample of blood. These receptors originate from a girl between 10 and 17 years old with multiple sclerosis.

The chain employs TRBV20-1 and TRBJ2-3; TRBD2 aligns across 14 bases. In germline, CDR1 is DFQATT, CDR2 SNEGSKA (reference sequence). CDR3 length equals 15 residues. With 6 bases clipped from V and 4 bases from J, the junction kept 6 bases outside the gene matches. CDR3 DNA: TGCAGTGCAAGACTAGCGGGAGGGCAAGCAGATACGCAGTATTTT. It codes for CSARLAGGQADTQYF.

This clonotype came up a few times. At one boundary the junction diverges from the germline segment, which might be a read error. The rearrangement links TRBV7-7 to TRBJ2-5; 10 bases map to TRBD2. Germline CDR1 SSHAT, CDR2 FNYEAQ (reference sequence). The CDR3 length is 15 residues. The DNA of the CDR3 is TGTGCTAGCAGCAAGTCGCCTAGCGGGAGTGAGACCCAGTACTTC. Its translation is CASSKSPSGSETQYF.

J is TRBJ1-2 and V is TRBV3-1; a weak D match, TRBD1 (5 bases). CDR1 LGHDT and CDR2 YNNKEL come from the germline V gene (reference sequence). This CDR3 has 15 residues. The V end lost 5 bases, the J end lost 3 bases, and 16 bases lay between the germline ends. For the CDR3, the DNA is TGTGCCAGCAGCTGGCTGGGGGGAGAGGACTATGGCTACACCTTC. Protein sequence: CASSWLGGEDYGYTF.

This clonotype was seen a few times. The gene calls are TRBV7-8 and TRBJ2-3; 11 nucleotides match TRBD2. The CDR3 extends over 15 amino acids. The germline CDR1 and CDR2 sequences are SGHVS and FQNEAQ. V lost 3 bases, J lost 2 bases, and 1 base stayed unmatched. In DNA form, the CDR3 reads TGTGCCAGCAGCTTTAGCGGGGGGGTCACAGATACGCAGTATTTT. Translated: CASSFSGGVTDTQYF.

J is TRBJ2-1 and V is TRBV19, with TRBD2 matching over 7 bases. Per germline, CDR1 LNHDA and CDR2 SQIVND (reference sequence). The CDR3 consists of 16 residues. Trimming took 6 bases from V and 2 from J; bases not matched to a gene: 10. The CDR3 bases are TGTGCCAGTAGATCAACCCACGCGGGAGCCTACAATGAGCAGTTCTTC. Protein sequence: CASRSTHAGAYNEQFF.

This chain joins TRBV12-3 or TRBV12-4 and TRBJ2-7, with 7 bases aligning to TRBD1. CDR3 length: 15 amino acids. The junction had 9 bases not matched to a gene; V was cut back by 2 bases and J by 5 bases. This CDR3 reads CASSLLGQSSDEQYF. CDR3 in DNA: TGTGCCAGCAGTTTATTGGGACAGAGCTCAGACGAGCAGTACTTC.

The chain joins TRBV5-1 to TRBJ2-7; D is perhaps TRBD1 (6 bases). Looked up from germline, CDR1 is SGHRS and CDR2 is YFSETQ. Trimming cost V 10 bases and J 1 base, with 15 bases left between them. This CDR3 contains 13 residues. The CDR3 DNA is TGCGCCGACCATCCGACAGGATCCTACGAGCAGTACTTC. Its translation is CADHPTGSYEQYF. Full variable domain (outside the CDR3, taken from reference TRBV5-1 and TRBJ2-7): KAGVTQTPRYLIKTRGQQVTLSCSPISGHRSVSWYQQTPGQGLQFLFEYFSETQRNKGNFPGRFSGRQFSNSRSEMNVSTLELGDSALYLCADHPTGSYEQYFGPGTRLTVT.

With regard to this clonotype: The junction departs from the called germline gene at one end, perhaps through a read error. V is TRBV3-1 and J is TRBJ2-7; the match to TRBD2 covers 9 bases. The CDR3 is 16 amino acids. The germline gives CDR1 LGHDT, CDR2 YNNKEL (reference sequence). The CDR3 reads CASSFNRGLAVYGQYF. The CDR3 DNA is TGTGCCAGCAGCTTCAACCGGGGACTAGCAGTATACGGGCAGTACTTC.

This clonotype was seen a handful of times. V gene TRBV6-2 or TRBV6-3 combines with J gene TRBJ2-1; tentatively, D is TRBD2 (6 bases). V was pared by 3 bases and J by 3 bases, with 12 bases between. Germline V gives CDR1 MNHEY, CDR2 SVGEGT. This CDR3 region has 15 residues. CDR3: CASSYGGVLYNEQFF. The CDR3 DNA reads TGTGCCAGCAGTTATGGCGGGGTCCTCTACAATGAGCAGTTCTTC.

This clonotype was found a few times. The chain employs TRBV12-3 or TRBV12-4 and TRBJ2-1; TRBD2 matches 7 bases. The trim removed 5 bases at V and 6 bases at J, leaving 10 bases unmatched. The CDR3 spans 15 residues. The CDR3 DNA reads TGTGCCAGCAGTGACCCTCGCGGGAGTAGCAATGAGCAGTTCTTC. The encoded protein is CASSDPRGSSNEQFF.

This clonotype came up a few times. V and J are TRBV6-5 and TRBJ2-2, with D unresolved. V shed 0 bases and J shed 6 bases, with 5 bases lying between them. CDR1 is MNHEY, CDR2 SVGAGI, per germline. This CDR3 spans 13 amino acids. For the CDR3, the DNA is TGTGCCAGCAGTTACTCGACGGCCGGGGAGCTGTTTTTT. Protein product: CASSYSTAGELFF.

For the CDR3, the DNA is TGTGCCAGCAGCGTAGTGGAGGGAACTAGCGGATACAATGAGCAGTTCTTC. Its translation is CASSVVEGTSGYNEQFF. The chain has TRBV9 and TRBJ2-1, with 8 positions matching TRBD2. The length of the CDR3 is 17 residues. V was clipped by 0 bases and J by 4 bases; unmatched bases: 9. CDR1 is SGDLS, CDR2 YYNGEE, per germline.

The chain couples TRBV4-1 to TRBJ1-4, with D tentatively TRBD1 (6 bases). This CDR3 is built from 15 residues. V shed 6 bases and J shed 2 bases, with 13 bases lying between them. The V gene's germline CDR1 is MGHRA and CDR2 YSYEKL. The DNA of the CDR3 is TGCGCCAGCAGTCCTTTACAGGGCACTAATGAAAAACTGTTTTTT. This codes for CASSPLQGTNEKLFF.

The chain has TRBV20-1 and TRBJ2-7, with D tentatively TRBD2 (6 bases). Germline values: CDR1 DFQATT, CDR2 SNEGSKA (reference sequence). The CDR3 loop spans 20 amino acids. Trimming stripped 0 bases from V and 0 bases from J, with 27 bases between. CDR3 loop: CSARDVTRSGTGVISYEQYF. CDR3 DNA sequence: TGCAGTGCTAGAGATGTTACTCGTTCCGGGACGGGGGTCATCTCCTACGAGCAGTACTTC.

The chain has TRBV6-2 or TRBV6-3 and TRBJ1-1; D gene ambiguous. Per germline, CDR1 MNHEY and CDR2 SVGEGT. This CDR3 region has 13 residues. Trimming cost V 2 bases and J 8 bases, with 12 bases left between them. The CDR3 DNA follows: TGTGCCAGCAGTTACCGGCTTGTCAGGGAAGCTTTCTTT. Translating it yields CASSYRLVREAFF.

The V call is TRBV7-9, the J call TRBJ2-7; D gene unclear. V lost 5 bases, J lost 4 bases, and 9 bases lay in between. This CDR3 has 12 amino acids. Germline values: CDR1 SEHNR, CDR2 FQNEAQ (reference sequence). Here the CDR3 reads CASSNLSYEQYF. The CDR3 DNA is TGTGCCAGCAGCAACCTCTCGTACGAGCAGTACTTC.

The CDR3 sequence is CASSTPTRSYEQYF. The CDR3 DNA reads as TGTGCCAGCAGTACCCCTACACGTTCCTACGAGCAGTACTTC. The chain links TRBV6-6 to TRBJ2-7; D is unclear. Trimming pared 5 bases from V and 1 base from J, leaving 12 bases between. The CDR3 has 14 amino acids. Germline V lookup: CDR1 MNHNY, CDR2 SVGAGI (reference sequence).

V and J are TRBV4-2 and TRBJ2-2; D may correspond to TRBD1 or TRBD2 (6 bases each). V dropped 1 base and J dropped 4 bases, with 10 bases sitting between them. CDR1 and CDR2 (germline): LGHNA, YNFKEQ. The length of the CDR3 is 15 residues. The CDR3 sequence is CASSQVGGGTGELFF. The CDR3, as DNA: TGTGCCAGCAGCCAAGTTGGAGGGGGCACCGGGGAGCTGTTTTTT.

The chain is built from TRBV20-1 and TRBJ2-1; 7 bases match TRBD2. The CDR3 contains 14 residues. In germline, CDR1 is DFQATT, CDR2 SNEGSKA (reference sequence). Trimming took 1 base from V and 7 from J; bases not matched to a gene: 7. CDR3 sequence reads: CSARGTLAANEQFF. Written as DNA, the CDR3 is TGCAGTGCTAGAGGCACCCTAGCGGCTAATGAGCAGTTCTTC.

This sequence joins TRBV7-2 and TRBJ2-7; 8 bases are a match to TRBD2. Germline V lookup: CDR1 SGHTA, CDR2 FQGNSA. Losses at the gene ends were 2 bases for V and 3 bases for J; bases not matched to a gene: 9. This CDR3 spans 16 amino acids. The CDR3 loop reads CASSLSGAGDSYEQYF. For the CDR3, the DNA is TGTGCCAGCAGCTTAAGCGGAGCGGGAGACAGCTACGAGCAGTACTTC.

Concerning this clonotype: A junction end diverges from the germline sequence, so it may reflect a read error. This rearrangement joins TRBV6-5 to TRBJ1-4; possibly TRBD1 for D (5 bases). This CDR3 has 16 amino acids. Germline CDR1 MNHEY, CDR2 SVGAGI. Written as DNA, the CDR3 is TGTGCCAGCAGTAACTCCCGGGACGAAGCGATTGGAAAACTGTTTTTT. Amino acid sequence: CASSNSRDEAIGKLFF.

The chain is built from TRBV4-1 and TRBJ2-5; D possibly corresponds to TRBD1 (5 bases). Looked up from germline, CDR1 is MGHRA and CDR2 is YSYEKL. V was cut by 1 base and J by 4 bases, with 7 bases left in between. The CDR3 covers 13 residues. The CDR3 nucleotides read TGCGCCAGCAGCCAAGGGGGCCCAGAGACCCAGTACTTC. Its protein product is CASSQGGPETQYF.

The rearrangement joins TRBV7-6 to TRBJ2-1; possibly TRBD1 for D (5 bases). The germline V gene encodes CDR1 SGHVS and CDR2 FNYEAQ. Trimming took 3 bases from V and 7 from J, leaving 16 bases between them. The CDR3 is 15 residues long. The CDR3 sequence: CASSFKLDSFNEQFF. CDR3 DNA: TGTGCCAGCAGCTTTAAACTTGACAGTTTTAATGAGCAGTTCTTC.

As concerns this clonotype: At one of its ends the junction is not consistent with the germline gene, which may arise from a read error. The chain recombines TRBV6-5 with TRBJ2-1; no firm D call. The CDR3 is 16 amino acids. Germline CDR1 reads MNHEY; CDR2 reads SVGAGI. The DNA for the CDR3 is TGTGCCAGTAGTTACTTCGGACCCGGCCCCAACAATGAGCAGTTCTTC. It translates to CASSYFGPGPNNEQFF.

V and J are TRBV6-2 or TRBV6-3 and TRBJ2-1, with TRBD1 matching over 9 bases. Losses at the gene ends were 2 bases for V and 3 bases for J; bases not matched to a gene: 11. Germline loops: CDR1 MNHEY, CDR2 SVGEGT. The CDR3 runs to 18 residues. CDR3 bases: TGTGCCAGCAGTTACCGTGGGCCGGGACAGGGCTACTACAATGAGCAGTTCTTC. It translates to CASSYRGPGQGYYNEQFF.

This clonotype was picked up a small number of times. DNA of the CDR3: TGTGCCAGCAGTTTAGGTTCTTTTAAGAGGGTAGCTTTCTTT. This translates into CASSLGSFKRVAFF. The chain employs TRBV12-3 or TRBV12-4 and TRBJ1-1; D not certain. V lost 1 base and J lost 10, with 16 bases in between. The length of the CDR3 is 14 residues.

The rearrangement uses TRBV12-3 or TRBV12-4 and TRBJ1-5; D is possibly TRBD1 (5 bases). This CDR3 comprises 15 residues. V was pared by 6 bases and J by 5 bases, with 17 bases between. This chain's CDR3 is CASSPPGRADQPQHF. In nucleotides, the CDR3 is TGTGCCAGCAGCCCCCCCGGCAGGGCTGATCAGCCCCAGCATTTT.